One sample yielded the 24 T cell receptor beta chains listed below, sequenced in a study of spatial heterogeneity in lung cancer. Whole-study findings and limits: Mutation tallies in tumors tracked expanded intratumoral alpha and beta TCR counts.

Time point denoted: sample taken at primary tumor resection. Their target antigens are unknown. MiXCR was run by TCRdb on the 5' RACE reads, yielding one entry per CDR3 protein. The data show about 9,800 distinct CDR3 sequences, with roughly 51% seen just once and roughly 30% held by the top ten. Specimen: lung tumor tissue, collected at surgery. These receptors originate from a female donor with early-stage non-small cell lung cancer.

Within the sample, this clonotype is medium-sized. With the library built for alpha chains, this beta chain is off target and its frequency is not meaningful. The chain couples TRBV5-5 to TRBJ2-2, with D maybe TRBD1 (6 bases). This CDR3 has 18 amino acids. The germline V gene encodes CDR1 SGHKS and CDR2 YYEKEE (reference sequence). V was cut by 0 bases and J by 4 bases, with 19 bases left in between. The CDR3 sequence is CASSLAFVRGRSTGELFF. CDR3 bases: TGTGCCAGCAGCTTGGCGTTCGTCAGGGGAAGGAGCACCGGGGAGCTGTTTTTT. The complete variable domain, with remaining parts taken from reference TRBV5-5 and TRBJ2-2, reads DAGVTQSPTHLIKTRGQQVTLRCSPISGHKSVSWYQQVLGQGPQFIFQYYEKEERGRGNFPDRFSARQFPNYSSELNVNALLLGDSALYLCASSLAFVRGRSTGELFFGEGSRLTVL.

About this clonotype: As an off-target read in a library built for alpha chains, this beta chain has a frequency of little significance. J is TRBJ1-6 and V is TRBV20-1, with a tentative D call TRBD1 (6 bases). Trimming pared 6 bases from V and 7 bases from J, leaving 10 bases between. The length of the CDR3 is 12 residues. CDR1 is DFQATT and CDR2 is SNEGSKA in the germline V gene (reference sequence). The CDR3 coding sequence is TGCAGTGCCATAGGGGGGAATTCACCCCTCCACTTT. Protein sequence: CSAIGGNSPLHF.

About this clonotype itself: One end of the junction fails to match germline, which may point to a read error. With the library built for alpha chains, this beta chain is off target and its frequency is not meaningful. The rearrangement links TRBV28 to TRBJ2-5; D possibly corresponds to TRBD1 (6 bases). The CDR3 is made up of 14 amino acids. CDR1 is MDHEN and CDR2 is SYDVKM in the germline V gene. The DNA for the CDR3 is TGTACCAGCAGTTTAAAACAGGGTGGTGAGACCCAGTACTTC. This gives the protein CTSSLKQGGETQYF.

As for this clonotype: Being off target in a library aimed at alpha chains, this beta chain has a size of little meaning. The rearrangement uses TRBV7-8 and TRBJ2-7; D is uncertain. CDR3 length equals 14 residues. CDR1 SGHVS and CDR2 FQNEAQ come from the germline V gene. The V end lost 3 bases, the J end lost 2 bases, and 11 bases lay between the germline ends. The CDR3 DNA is TGTGCCAGCAGCTTGAGAGGCGCAACCTACGAGCAGTACTTC. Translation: CASSLRGATYEQYF.

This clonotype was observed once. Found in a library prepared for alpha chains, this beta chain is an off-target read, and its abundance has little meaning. CDR3 residues: CASSLAGGRSYEQYF. CDR3 DNA sequence: TGTGCCAGCAGTTTAGCGGGGGGGCGCTCCTACGAGCAGTACTTC. The rearrangement uses TRBV6-5 and TRBJ2-7, with 11 bases identical to TRBD2. This CDR3 contains 15 residues. CDR1 MNHEY and CDR2 SVGAGI come from the germline V gene. V was clipped by 4 bases and J by 0 bases; unmatched bases: 2.

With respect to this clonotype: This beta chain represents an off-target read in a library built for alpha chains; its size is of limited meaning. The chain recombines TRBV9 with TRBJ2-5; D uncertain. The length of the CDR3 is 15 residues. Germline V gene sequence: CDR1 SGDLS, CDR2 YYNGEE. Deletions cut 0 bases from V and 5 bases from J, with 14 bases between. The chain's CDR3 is CASSVGAVAAETQYF. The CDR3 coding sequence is TGTGCCAGCAGCGTAGGCGCGGTAGCCGCCGAGACCCAGTACTTC.

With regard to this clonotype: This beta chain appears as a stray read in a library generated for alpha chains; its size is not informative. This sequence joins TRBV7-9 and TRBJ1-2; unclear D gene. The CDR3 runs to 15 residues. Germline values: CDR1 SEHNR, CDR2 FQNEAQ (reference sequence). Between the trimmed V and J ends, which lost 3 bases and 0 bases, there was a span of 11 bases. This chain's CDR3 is CASSFSAAANYGYTF. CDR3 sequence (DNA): TGTGCCAGCAGCTTTTCGGCTGCAGCTAACTATGGCTACACCTTC.

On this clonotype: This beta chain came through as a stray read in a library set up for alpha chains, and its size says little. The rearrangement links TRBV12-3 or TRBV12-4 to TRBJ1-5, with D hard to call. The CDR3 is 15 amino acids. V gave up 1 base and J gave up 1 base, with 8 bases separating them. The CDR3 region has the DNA TGTGCCAGCAGTTTAGGGTTGAGGAGCAATCAGCCCCAGCATTTT. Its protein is CASSLGLRSNQPQHF.

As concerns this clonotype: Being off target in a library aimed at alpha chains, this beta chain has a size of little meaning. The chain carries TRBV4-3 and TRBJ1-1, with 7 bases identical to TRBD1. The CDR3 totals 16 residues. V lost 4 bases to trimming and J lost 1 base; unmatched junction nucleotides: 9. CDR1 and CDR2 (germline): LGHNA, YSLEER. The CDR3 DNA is TGCGCCAGCAGCCCTGGACAGGTCTTGACGAACACTGAAGCTTTCTTT. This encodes CASSPGQVLTNTEAFF.

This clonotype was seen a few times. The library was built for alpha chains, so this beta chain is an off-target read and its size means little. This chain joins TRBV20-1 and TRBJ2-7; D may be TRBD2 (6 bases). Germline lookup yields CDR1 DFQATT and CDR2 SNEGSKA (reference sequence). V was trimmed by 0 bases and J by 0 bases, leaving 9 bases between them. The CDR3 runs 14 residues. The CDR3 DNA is TGCAGTGCTAGAGACTGGGGGGACTCCTACGAGCAGTACTTC. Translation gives CSARDWGDSYEQYF.

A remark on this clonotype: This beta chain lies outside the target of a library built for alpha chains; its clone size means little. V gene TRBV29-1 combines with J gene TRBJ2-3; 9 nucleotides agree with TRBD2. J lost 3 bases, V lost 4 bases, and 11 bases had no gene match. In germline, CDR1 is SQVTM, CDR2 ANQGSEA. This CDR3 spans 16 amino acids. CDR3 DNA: TGCAGCGTTGGTTTTCGACTAGCGGCGATAACAGATACGCAGTATTTT. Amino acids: CSVGFRLAAITDTQYF.

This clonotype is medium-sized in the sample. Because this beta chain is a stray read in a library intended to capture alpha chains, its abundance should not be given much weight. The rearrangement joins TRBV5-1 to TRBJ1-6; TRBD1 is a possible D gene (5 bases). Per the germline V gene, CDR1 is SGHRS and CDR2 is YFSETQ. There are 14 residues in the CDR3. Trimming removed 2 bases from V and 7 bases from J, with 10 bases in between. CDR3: CASSLEGNNSPLHF. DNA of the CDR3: TGCGCCAGCAGCTTAGAGGGGAACAATTCACCCCTCCACTTT.

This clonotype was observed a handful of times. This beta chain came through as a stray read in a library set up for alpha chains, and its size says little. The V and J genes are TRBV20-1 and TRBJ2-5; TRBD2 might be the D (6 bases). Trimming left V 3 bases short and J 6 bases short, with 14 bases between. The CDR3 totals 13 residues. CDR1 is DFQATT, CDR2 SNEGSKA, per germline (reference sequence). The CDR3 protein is CSASRGSTKTQYF. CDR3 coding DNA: TGCAGTGCTAGCCGGGGGAGTACGAAGACCCAGTACTTC.

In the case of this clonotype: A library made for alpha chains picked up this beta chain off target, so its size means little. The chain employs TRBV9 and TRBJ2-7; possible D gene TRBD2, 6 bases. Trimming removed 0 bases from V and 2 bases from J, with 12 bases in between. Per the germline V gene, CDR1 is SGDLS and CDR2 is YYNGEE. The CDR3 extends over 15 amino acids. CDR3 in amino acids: CASSVGRRGTYEQYF. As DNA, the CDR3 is TGTGCCAGCAGCGTAGGCCGGCGGGGCACCTACGAGCAGTACTTC. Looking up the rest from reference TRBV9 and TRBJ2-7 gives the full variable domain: DSGVTQTPKHLITATGQRVTLRCSPRSGDLSVYWYQQSLDQGLQFLIQYYNGEERAKGNILERFSAQQFPDLHSELNLSSLELGDSALYFCASSVGRRGTYEQYFGPGTRLTVT.

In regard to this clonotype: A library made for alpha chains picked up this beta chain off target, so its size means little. For the CDR3, the DNA is TGTGCCAGCAGTCCATATAATTCACCCCTCCACTTT. Protein product: CASSPYNSPLHF. The chain is built from TRBV6-6 and TRBJ1-6; no firm D call. The CDR3 is 12 residues long. Germline CDR1 MNHNY, CDR2 SVGAGI (reference sequence). Trimming pared 5 bases from V and 4 bases from J, leaving 3 bases between.

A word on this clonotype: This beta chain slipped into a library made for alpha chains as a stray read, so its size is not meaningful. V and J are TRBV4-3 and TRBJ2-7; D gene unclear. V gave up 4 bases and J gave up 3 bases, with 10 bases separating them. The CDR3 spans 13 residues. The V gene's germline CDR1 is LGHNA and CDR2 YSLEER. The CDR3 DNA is TGCGCCAGCAGCCTCACCTCAGGCTACGAGCAGTACTTC. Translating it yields CASSLTSGYEQYF.

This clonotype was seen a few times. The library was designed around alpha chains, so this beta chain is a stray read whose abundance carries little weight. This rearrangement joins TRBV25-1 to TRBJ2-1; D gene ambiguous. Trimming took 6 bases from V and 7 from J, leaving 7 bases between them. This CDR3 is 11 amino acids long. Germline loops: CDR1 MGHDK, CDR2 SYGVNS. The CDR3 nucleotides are TGTGCCAGCAGGAACCGGAATGAGCAGTTCTTC. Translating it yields CASRNRNEQFF.

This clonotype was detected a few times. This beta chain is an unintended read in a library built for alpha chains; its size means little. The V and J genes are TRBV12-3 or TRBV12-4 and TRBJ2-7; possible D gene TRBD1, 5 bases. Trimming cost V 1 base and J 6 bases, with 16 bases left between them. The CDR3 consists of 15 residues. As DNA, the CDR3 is TGTGCCAGCAGTTTAGGACTGCAGGGTTGGGGCGAGCAGTACTTC. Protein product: CASSLGLQGWGEQYF.

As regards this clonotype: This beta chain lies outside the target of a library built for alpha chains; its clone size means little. CDR3 sequence reads: CSVESRGVEFGAGQFF. The DNA of the CDR3 is TGCAGCGTTGAAAGCAGAGGGGTAGAATTTGGGGCTGGACAGTTCTTC. The chain couples TRBV29-1 to TRBJ2-1, with D perhaps being TRBD1 or TRBD2 (5 bases each). Germline assignment: CDR1 SQVTM and CDR2 ANQGSEA. V dropped 2 bases and J dropped 13 bases, with 27 bases sitting between them. The CDR3 length is 16 residues.

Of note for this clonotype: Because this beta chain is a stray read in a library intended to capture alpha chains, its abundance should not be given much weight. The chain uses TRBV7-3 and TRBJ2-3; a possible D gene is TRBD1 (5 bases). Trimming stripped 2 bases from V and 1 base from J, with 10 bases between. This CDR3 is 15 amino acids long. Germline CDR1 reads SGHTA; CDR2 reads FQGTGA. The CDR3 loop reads CASSLGRTRTDTQYF. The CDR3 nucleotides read TGTGCCAGCAGCTTAGGGCGGACACGCACAGATACGCAGTATTTT.

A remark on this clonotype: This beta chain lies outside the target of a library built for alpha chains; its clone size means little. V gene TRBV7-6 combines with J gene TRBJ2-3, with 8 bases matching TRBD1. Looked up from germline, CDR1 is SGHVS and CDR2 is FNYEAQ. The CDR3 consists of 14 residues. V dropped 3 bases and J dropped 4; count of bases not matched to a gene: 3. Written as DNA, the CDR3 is TGTGCCAGCAGCTTGTTGACAGGGGCAGATACGCAGTATTTT. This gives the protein CASSLLTGADTQYF.

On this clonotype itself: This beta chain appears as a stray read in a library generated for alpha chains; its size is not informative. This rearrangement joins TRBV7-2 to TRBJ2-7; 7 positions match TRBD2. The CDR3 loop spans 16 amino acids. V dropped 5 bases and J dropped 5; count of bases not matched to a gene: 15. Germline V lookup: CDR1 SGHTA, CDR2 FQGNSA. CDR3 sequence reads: CASSQDQVRGIHEQYF. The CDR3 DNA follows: TGTGCCAGCAGCCAAGATCAGGTGCGGGGGATCCACGAGCAGTACTTC.

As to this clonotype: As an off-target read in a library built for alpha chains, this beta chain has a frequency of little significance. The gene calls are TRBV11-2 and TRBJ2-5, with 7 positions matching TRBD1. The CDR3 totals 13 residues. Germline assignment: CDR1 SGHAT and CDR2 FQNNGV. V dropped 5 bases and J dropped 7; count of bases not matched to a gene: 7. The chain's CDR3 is CASSPTGMVTQYF. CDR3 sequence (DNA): TGTGCCAGCAGCCCGACAGGGATGGTGACCCAGTACTTC. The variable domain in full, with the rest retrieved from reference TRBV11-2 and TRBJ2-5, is EAGVAQSPRYKIIEKRQSVAFWCNPISGHATLYWYQQILGQGPKLLIQFQNNGVVDDSQLPKDRFSAERLKGVDSTLKIQPAKLEDSAVYLCASSPTGMVTQYFGPGTRLLVL.

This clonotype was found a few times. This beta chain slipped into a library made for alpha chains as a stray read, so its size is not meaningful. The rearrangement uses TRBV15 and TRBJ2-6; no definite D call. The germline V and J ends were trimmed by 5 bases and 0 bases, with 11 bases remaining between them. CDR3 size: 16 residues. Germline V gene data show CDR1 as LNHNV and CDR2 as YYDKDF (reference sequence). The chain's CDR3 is CATSSRRGSGANVLTF. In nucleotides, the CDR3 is TGTGCCACCAGCTCCCGTAGAGGCTCTGGGGCCAACGTCCTGACTTTC.